Sequencing of this T cell receptor beta chain was carried out in a study of blood T cell repertoires in COVID-19. About the study: COVID-19 samples collected from the United States, Italy and Spain covered acute and convalescent phases. T cells, B-cell-depleted T cells, or PBMCs provided the cDNA or gDNA that served as material.

This clone was seen just once. The junction had 6 bases not matched to a gene; V was cut back by 6 bases and J by 4 bases. The CDR3 is made up of 14 amino acids. CDR1 and CDR2 from the germline V gene are SGHTA and FQGNSA. Original analysis: It was from reference gene primer amplification that nucleated cell counts were estimated. Repertoires were generated with immunoSEQ multiplex PCR, while TCRdb's copy carries only in-frame clones and drops some. Clone size and V and J calls were adopted from that table, with D and trimming inferred from the DNA. The sample lists about 60,000 clones; about 91% were seen once.

The sequence derives from an elderly woman with active COVID-19. The V and J genes are TRBV7-2 and TRBJ1-3, with TRBD1 matching 7 bases. Source material: peripheral blood. CDR3 sequence: CASSFRGAGNTIYF. DNA of the CDR3: TGTGCCAGCAGTTTCAGGGGGGCCGGAAACACCATATATTTT.